This TCR beta chain appears in the sequencing data of a study of PD-1 blockade in classical Hodgkin lymphoma. Libraries were prepared by immunoSEQ multiplex PCR; TCRdb keeps only in-frame clonotypes and omits some of them. The top ten hold approximately 18% of the sample, which has tens of thousands of clones, about four fifths seen once. The sample's time point: cycle 4 day 1 (C4D1), after about 6 weeks of nivolumab. Patients all relapsed after autologous stem cell transplantation, and there was variation in brentuximab vedotin exposure. When best responses were assessed, they were complete response, partial response or progressive disease. The CDR3 is 14 amino acids. Germline values: CDR1 SGHVS, CDR2 FQNEAQ. Trimming took off 3 bases at V and 5 bases at J, with 11 bases between the two ends.

The origin of this receptor is a human donor with classical Hodgkin lymphoma. The chain uses TRBV7-8 and TRBJ1-5; D is perhaps TRBD1 (5 bases). The sample consisted of peripheral blood mononuclear cells (PBMCs), taken before the fourth cycle of nivolumab. CDR3: CASSLGRVHQPQHF. The CDR3 coding sequence is TGTGCCAGCAGCTTGGGCAGGGTGCATCAGCCCCAGCATTTT.